These T cell receptor beta chains were read from a single sample in a study of identical twins. Each CDR3 protein gets one entry after TCRdb re-called the 5' RACE reads with MiXCR. The table includes some 500,000 distinct CDR3 sequences, less than 25% detected once. The sample was also reused in another study, on T cells expressing NK-cell markers.

The sample was CD4+ T cells sorted from blood. The receptors were gathered from a woman between 18 and 29 years old in good health. CDR3s include the opening cysteine and the closing phenylalanine or tryptophan. Each record gives: CDR3 length, D gene, V gene, clone size, J gene, CDR3 protein, CDR3 DNA. The D gene is left open where the match is weak. Expanded clones are given a class, and other clones once, few, many or no size at all.

>14|.|TRBV20-1|.|TRBJ2-1
CSAPDPNRYNEQFF
TGCAGTGCTCCCGACCCGAACCGCTACAATGAGCAGTTCTTC
>15|.|TRBV12-3/TRBV12-4|.|TRBJ1-2
CASSLRRGVNYGYTF
TGTGCCAGCAGTCTCAGGAGGGGAGTAAACTATGGCTACACCTTC
>12|.|TRBV12-3/TRBV12-4|few|TRBJ2-7
CASTLLGYEQYF
TGTGCCAGCACCCTACTGGGATACGAGCAGTACTTC
>11|.|TRBV20-1|many|TRBJ1-2
CSASPGYGYTF
TGCAGTGCTAGTCCGGGGTATGGCTACACCTTC
>13|.|TRBV7-8|.|TRBJ2-2
CASSLPRVGELFF
TGTGCCAGCAGCTTACCACGGGTCGGGGAGCTGTTTTTT
>14|.|TRBV6-2/TRBV6-3|few|TRBJ2-3
CASSYRTLTDTQYF
TGTGCCAGCAGTTACAGGACCCTCACAGATACGCAGTATTTT
>18|TRBD2|TRBV11-2|.|TRBJ2-3
CASSLWGLAGTRTDTQYF
TGTGCCAGCAGCTTATGGGGACTAGCGGGGACTCGCACAGATACGCAGTATTTT
>15|.|TRBV5-1|.|TRBJ2-3
CASSFDSQSTDTQYF
TGCGCCAGCAGCTTCGACAGTCAAAGCACAGATACGCAGTATTTT
>18|TRBD2|TRBV29-1|.|TRBJ2-3
CSVEDPSGAAGGTDTQYF
TGCAGCGTTGAAGATCCTAGCGGGGCCGCAGGGGGCACAGATACGCAGTATTTT
>15|TRBD1|TRBV12-3/TRBV12-4|.|TRBJ2-5
CASRLREQGKETQYF
TGTGCCAGCCGATTGAGGGAACAGGGGAAAGAGACCCAGTACTTC
>16|TRBD2|TRBV12-3/TRBV12-4|few|TRBJ2-7
CASSRGLAGDNYEQYF
TGTGCCAGCAGCCGGGGACTAGCGGGAGATAATTACGAGCAGTACTTC
>14|.|TRBV12-3/TRBV12-4|few|TRBJ2-5
CASSSPKGRETQYF
TGTGCCAGCAGCTCCCCAAAGGGGAGAGAGACCCAGTACTTC
>18|TRBD2|TRBV20-1|few|TRBJ2-7
CSAVRQGVTLAGARGGYF
TGCAGTGCCGTCCGACAGGGGGTGACACTAGCGGGAGCTCGGGGCGGGTACTTC
>15|.|TRBV6-5|few|TRBJ2-2
CASSYSGVVSGELFF
TGTGCCAGCAGTTATTCGGGGGTGGTTTCCGGGGAGCTGTTTTTT
>16|TRBD2|TRBV7-2|.|TRBJ2-2
CASSPPGLGSTGELFF
TGTGCCAGCAGCCCCCCGGGACTAGGCTCCACCGGGGAGCTGTTTTTT
>15|TRBD2|TRBV20-1|few|TRBJ2-3
CSASIAGTSTDTQYF
TGCAGTGCTAGCATAGCGGGAACCAGCACAGATACGCAGTATTTT
>13|TRBD1|TRBV18|once|TRBJ2-1
CASSPQGAGEQFF
TGTGCCAGCTCACCACAGGGGGCCGGTGAGCAGTTCTTC
>12|.|TRBV29-1|.|TRBJ2-1
CSAGLGGDEQFF
TGCAGCGCGGGACTAGGGGGCGATGAGCAGTTCTTC
>14|TRBD2|TRBV20-1|.|TRBJ2-7
CSASLGLAGREQYF
TGCAGTGCTAGCCTCGGACTAGCGGGGAGAGAGCAGTACTTC
>14|.|TRBV7-8|few|TRBJ2-5
CASRTTASRETQYF
TGTGCCAGCAGAACAACGGCTAGTCGAGAGACCCAGTACTTC
>15|.|TRBV5-1|.|TRBJ1-1
CASSFSGGGNTEAFF
TGCGCCAGCAGCTTTTCCGGGGGCGGGAACACTGAAGCTTTCTTT
>15|TRBD2|TRBV20-1|.|TRBJ2-5
CSARYSGGLQGTQYF
TGCAGTGCCAGATATAGCGGGGGACTCCAAGGGACCCAGTACTTC
>13|.|TRBV20-1|.|TRBJ2-7
CSASVGSSYEQYF
TGCAGTGCTAGTGTAGGCAGCTCCTACGAGCAGTACTTC
>14|.|TRBV4-2|.|TRBJ2-2
CASRRFVDTGELFF
TGTGCCAGCAGGAGGTTCGTGGACACCGGGGAGCTGTTTTTT
>15|TRBD1|TRBV6-5|.|TRBJ1-2
CASSYSGTGSYGYTF
TGTGCCAGCAGTTACTCCGGGACAGGGTCCTATGGCTACACCTTC
>14|TRBD1|TRBV12-3/TRBV12-4|few|TRBJ2-7
CASRPSGQGYEQYF
TGTGCCAGCCGACCATCGGGACAGGGGTACGAGCAGTACTTC
>11|.|TRBV7-9|.|TRBJ1-6
CASAWNSPLHF
TGTGCCAGCGCGTGGAATTCACCCCTCCACTTT
>15|.|TRBV7-2|.|TRBJ2-7
CASSSTGTSSSEQYF
TGTGCCAGCAGCTCTACCGGGACATCTTCCAGCGAGCAGTACTTC
>13|.|TRBV20-1|.|TRBJ2-7
CSAREPQTYEQYF
TGCAGTGCTAGAGAACCACAAACCTACGAGCAGTACTTC
>14|TRBD2|TRBV7-2|few|TRBJ2-7
CASSLIRGGYEQYF
TGTGCCAGCAGCTTAATTCGCGGGGGTTACGAGCAGTACTTC
>16|.|TRBV10-3|.|TRBJ2-5
CAISESIGPIQETQYF
TGTGCCATCAGTGAGTCGATCGGACCGATCCAAGAGACCCAGTACTTC
>16|.|TRBV15|few|TRBJ1-2
CATSRDRGASGYGYTF
TGTGCCACCAGCAGAGATCGGGGGGCAAGTGGCTATGGCTACACCTTC
>14|.|TRBV20-1|few|TRBJ1-2
CSARDETDFYGYTF
TGCAGTGCTAGAGACGAGACTGACTTCTATGGCTACACCTTC
>19|.|TRBV3-1|many|TRBJ2-2
CASSQDAILPGGIHGELFF
TGTGCCAGCAGCCAAGATGCCATTCTTCCCGGTGGGATCCACGGGGAGCTGTTTTTT
>14|TRBD1|TRBV12-3/TRBV12-4|.|TRBJ2-7
CASSLRDSAYEQYF
TGTGCCAGCAGCCTTCGGGACAGCGCCTACGAGCAGTACTTC
>14|TRBD1|TRBV10-3|.|TRBJ1-1
CAIRSEQGGTEAFF
TGTGCCATCAGGTCGGAACAGGGGGGGACTGAAGCTTTCTTT
>15|.|TRBV7-2|.|TRBJ2-7
CASSFEGRWAYEQYF
TGTGCCAGCAGCTTTGAGGGGAGGTGGGCCTACGAGCAGTACTTC
>13|.|TRBV20-1|few|TRBJ2-3
CSARVPSTDTQYF
TGCAGTGCTAGGGTCCCTAGCACAGATACGCAGTATTTT
>15|TRBD1|TRBV7-2|few|TRBJ2-1
CASSYSTGVFDEQFF
TGTGCCAGCAGCTATTCGACAGGGGTCTTCGATGAGCAGTTCTTC
>13|.|TRBV19|.|TRBJ1-5
CASSIGVQGPQHF
TGTGCCAGTAGCATCGGGGTCCAAGGACCCCAGCATTTT
>14|.|TRBV3-1|many|TRBJ1-6
CASSQYGGDSPLHF
TGTGCCAGCAGCCAATACGGAGGGGATTCACCCCTCCACTTT
>14|.|TRBV20-1|.|TRBJ2-7
CSARGSSPLTEQYF
TGCAGTGCTAGAGGGAGTAGCCCCCTAACCGAGCAGTACTTC
>14|.|TRBV2|.|TRBJ1-2
CASSEEGRMGGYTF
TGTGCCAGCAGTGAAGAGGGCAGAATGGGTGGCTACACCTTC